The 18 T cell receptor beta chains in this list originate from one sample, sequenced in a study of blood T cell repertoires in COVID-19. The method was immunoSEQ multiplex PCR; TCRdb's version includes in-frame clones alone and lacks a portion of them. The sample contains roughly 180,000 clones, roughly 84% of which appear only once. Sequenced: PBMCs or T cells enriched from blood (not recorded which). The receptors originated from a man between 60 and 75 years old who had recovered from COVID-19.

The rearrangement links TRBV5-1 to TRBJ2-3; the match to TRBD2 covers 10 bases. V shed 4 bases and J 2 bases; nucleotides not matched to a gene: 4. Germline CDR1 SGHRS, CDR2 YFSETQ. This CDR3 spans 15 amino acids. CDR3 nucleotides: TGCGCCAGCAGCAGCGGACTAGCGGACACAGATACGCAGTATTTT. Translated: CASSSGLADTDTQYF.

The chain employs TRBV7-3 and TRBJ2-1; 9 nucleotides match TRBD2. The CDR3 loop spans 16 amino acids. Germline trimming cut 1 base from V and 0 bases from J; bases unmatched to any gene: 1. Per the germline V gene, CDR1 is SGHTA and CDR2 is FQGTGA. DNA of the CDR3: TGTGCCAGCAGCTTAAGCGGGGGGGTCTCCTACAATGAGCAGTTCTTC. It specifies CASSLSGGVSYNEQFF.

The chain employs TRBV18 and TRBJ1-1; TRBD1 agrees at 9 bases. The trim removed 2 bases at V and 7 bases at J, leaving 2 bases unmatched. This CDR3 comprises 13 residues. Germline V CDR1 and CDR2: KGHSH, LQKENI. CDR3 in DNA: TGTGCCAGCTCACCAGGGGACAGGGATGAAGCTTTCTTT. Its protein is CASSPGDRDEAFF.

The V call is TRBV7-8, the J call TRBJ2-4; possible D gene TRBD1, 6 bases. The V end was cut by 2 bases, the J end by 7 bases, with 12 bases between. Germline values: CDR1 SGHVS, CDR2 FQNEAQ. CDR3 length: 14 amino acids. Here the CDR3 DNA reads TGTGCCAGCAGCTTATTAAGACAGGAGAACATTCAGTACTTC. This translates into CASSLLRQENIQYF.

This chain links TRBV27 with TRBJ1-6; 9 nucleotides align to TRBD1. The CDR3 consists of 14 residues. Per the germline V gene, CDR1 is MNHEY and CDR2 is SMNVEV (reference sequence). The trim removed 6 bases at V and 10 bases at J, leaving 7 bases unmatched. For the CDR3, the DNA is TGTGCCAGCAGGCCGGGACAGGGTGTATCACCCCTCCACTTT. This encodes CASRPGQGVSPLHF.

The rearrangement joins TRBV9 to TRBJ1-6, with D possibly being TRBD1 (6 bases). Germline V gives CDR1 SGDLS, CDR2 YYNGEE. The CDR3 covers 15 residues. The germline V and J ends were trimmed by 0 bases and 9 bases, with 13 bases remaining between them. The CDR3 bases are TGTGCCAGCAGCGTAGATCACAGGGTCGGTTCACCCCTCCACTTT. Translating gives CASSVDHRVGSPLHF.

The V and J genes are TRBV5-1 and TRBJ2-7, with 8 nucleotides matching TRBD1. The CDR3 is made up of 16 amino acids. CDR1 and CDR2 (germline): SGHRS, YFSETQ. V lost 3 bases to trimming and J lost 3 bases; unmatched junction nucleotides: 11. In DNA, the CDR3 is TGCGCCAGCAGCTCATTCTATGGAACAGGGGGCTACGAGCAGTACTTC. This encodes CASSSFYGTGGYEQYF.

The chain uses TRBV7-2 and TRBJ1-5; D might be TRBD1 (5 bases). The CDR3 spans 14 residues. Germline V gene lookup returns CDR1 SGHTA and CDR2 FQGNSA. The germline V and J ends were trimmed by 3 bases and 6 bases, with 12 bases remaining between them. CDR3 residues: CASSFDSWGQPQHF. The CDR3, as DNA: TGTGCCAGCAGCTTCGACAGTTGGGGTCAGCCCCAGCATTTT. Based on the CDR3 plus reference TRBV7-2 and TRBJ1-5, the full variable domain is GAGVSQSPSNKVTEKGKDVELRCDPISGHTALYWYRQSLGQGLEFLIYFQGNSAPDKSGLPSDRFSAERTGGSVSTLTIQRTQQEDSAVYLCASSFDSWGQPQHFGDGTRLSIL.

The rearrangement uses TRBV3-1 (or the pseudogene TRBV3-2) and TRBJ1-5; D is perhaps TRBD1 (6 bases). The CDR3 covers 12 residues. Trimming took 6 bases from V and 4 from J, leaving 7 bases between them. Germline assignment: CDR1 LGHDT and CDR2 YNNKEL (reference sequence). CDR3 amino acids: CASRTGNQPQHF. The CDR3 DNA reads TGTGCCAGCAGGACAGGAAATCAGCCCCAGCATTTT.

This sequence joins TRBV7-2 and TRBJ2-7, with D possibly TRBD2 on 6 matching bases. The ends were cut back, 5 bases at V and 2 bases at J, with 22 bases in the middle. The germline V gene has CDR1 SGHTA and CDR2 FQGNSA. This CDR3 has 17 residues. CDR3 bases: TGTGCCAGCAGCCTGAACGGGGCTAGCGACCTGCCCTACGAGCAGTACTTC. Its translation is CASSLNGASDLPYEQYF. The entire variable domain, with the rest obtained from reference TRBV7-2 and TRBJ2-7, is as follows: GAGVSQSPSNKVTEKGKDVELRCDPISGHTALYWYRQSLGQGLEFLIYFQGNSAPDKSGLPSDRFSAERTGGSVSTLTIQRTQQEDSAVYLCASSLNGASDLPYEQYFGPGTRLTVT.

This chain joins TRBV7-2 and TRBJ1-2, with 7 bases aligning to TRBD1. The V segment lost 5 bases and the J segment 7 bases; nucleotides outside the gene matches: 7. Germline V gives CDR1 SGHTA, CDR2 FQGNSA. The CDR3 sequence is 13 residues long. The DNA of the CDR3 is TGTGCCAGCAGCCACCGACAGGGAGGTGGCTACACCTTC. It codes for CASSHRQGGGYTF.

The genes are TRBV7-3 and TRBJ1-6; 10 bases agree with TRBD1. CDR1 is SGHTA and CDR2 is FQGTGA in the germline V gene. Losses at the gene ends were 5 bases for V and 7 bases for J; bases not matched to a gene: 2. This CDR3 spans 14 amino acids. CDR3 DNA: TGTGCCAGCAGCAGGACAGGGGGAAATTCACCCCTCCACTTT. It specifies CASSRTGGNSPLHF.

The table lists this clone with a count of one. The rearrangement links TRBV5-1 to TRBJ2-3; a weak D match, TRBD2 (6 bases). The germline gives CDR1 SGHRS, CDR2 YFSETQ. The CDR3 is made up of 15 amino acids. The ends were cut back, 4 bases at V and 2 bases at J, with 14 bases in the middle. The CDR3 region is CASSHSAGITDTQYF. CDR3 nucleotides: TGCGCCAGCAGCCATTCGGCGGGGATCACAGATACGCAGTATTTT.

V gene TRBV7-9 combines with J gene TRBJ2-1; TRBD2 agrees at 8 bases. From germline, CDR1 is SEHNR and CDR2 FQNEAQ (reference sequence). Germline trimming cut 3 bases from V and 6 bases from J; bases unmatched to any gene: 10. The CDR3 totals 16 residues. Written as DNA, the CDR3 is TGTGCCAGCAGCTTTGAAAGGGCGGGGGGCCGCAATGAGCAGTTCTTC. Translation: CASSFERAGGRNEQFF.

CDR3 in amino acids: CASSPPMGGSVSYEQYF. The CDR3 coding sequence is TGTGCCAGCTCACCACCGATGGGCGGGAGTGTCTCATACGAGCAGTACTTC. This chain joins TRBV18 and TRBJ2-7; 7 bases line up with TRBD2. The ends lost 0 bases at V and 4 bases at J; junction bases unmatched: 12. Germline values: CDR1 KGHSH, CDR2 LQKENI. This CDR3 has 17 residues.

J is TRBJ2-5 and V is TRBV7-2; the D gene is possibly TRBD2 (5 bases). Trimming left V 5 bases short and J 5 bases short, with 18 bases between. This CDR3 is built from 15 residues. Germline loops: CDR1 SGHTA, CDR2 FQGNSA. The DNA of the CDR3 is TGTGCCAGCAGCCCGGTGAGAGGGTCCGGGGAGACCCAGTACTTC. Protein: CASSPVRGSGETQYF.

The J gene is TRBJ1-5, the V gene TRBV27; D unclear. The CDR3 extends over 13 amino acids. The V and J ends lost 4 bases and 2 bases respectively, with 6 bases between them. Germline V gene lookup returns CDR1 MNHEY and CDR2 SMNVEV (reference sequence). The CDR3 DNA reads TGTGCCAGCAGTTGGCAGGGCAATCAGCCCCAGCATTTT. It specifies CASSWQGNQPQHF.

The J gene is TRBJ2-1, the V gene TRBV9; 7 bases are shared with TRBD2. After removal of 5 bases from V and 4 bases from J, the junction contained 3 bases not matched to a gene. This CDR3 comprises 13 residues. Germline values: CDR1 SGDLS, CDR2 YYNGEE. CDR3 in amino acids: CASSGGGYNEQFF. DNA for the CDR3: TGTGCCAGCAGTGGGGGAGGGTACAATGAGCAGTTCTTC.